The 31 T cell receptor beta chains below all came from one sample that was sequenced in a study of long-term antiretroviral therapy in people with HIV. Survey-level immunoSEQ v3.0 assays were run. This table comes from immunoSEQ multiplex PCR, and its TCRdb copy is limited to in-frame clones, with some not included. This table has around 21,000 clones, around 81% appearing once. The sample consisted of unsorted PBMCs, taken 1.5 years after starting antiretroviral therapy. The receptors were gathered from a man aged 30 to 39 with HIV.

The chain employs TRBV5-4 and TRBJ2-6; 7 nucleotides match TRBD2. The ends lost 2 bases at V and 0 bases at J; junction bases unmatched: 8. The CDR3 sequence is 18 residues long. The germline V gene has CDR1 SGHNT and CDR2 YYREEE (reference sequence). The CDR3 DNA sequence: TGTGCCAGCAGCTTTGGGGCGGGGGTGGCCTCTGGGGCCAACGTCCTGACTTTC. Amino acid sequence: CASSFGAGVASGANVLTF.

This chain uses TRBV11-2 with TRBJ2-2; D unresolved. V was clipped by 1 base and J by 4 bases, with 7 bases between them. From germline, CDR1 is SGHAT and CDR2 FQNNGV. The CDR3 length is 14 residues. CDR3 in DNA: TGTGCCAGCAGCTTAGGGGCTTTCACCGGGGAGCTGTTTTTT. This translates into CASSLGAFTGELFF.

The DNA of the CDR3 is TGTGCCAGCAGGGGCAGCAATCAGCCCCAGCATTTT. This encodes CASRGSNQPQHF. The genes are TRBV6-1 and TRBJ1-5; D is unresolved. This CDR3 is 12 amino acids long. Germline CDR1 is MNHNS and CDR2 is SASEGT. The ends were cut back, 6 bases at V and 1 base at J, with 4 bases in the middle.

J is TRBJ2-5 and V is TRBV5-3, with 7 nucleotides matching TRBD2. TRBV5-3 is marked as an open reading frame, function uncertain. This CDR3 is built from 15 residues. V lost 0 bases and J lost 4; bases outside the gene matches: 6. Written as DNA, the CDR3 is TGTGCCAGAAGCTTGGCCACGGTAGCGGGAGAGACCCAGTACTTC. It yields the protein CARSLATVAGETQYF.

This clone was seen more than once but under ten times. The chain couples TRBV29-1 to TRBJ1-2; D gene unclear. V was cut by 5 bases and J by 5 bases, with 18 bases left in between. The germline CDR1 and CDR2 sequences are SQVTM and ANQGSEA. There are 14 residues in the CDR3. This chain's CDR3 is CSVSPAGQTYGYTF. DNA for the CDR3: TGCAGCGTTAGTCCGGCAGGCCAAACTTATGGCTACACCTTC.

This chain links TRBV29-1 with TRBJ2-2; TRBD2 might be the D (6 bases). CDR1 SQVTM and CDR2 ANQGSEA come from the germline V gene. Between the trimmed V and J ends, which lost 2 bases and 3 bases, there was a span of 7 bases. The CDR3 totals 13 residues. The CDR3 DNA follows: TGCAGCGTTGAATGGGGGGACACCGGGGAGCTGTTTTTT. Encoded protein: CSVEWGDTGELFF.

This chain uses TRBV7-9 with TRBJ2-3; D is possibly TRBD2 (7 bases). This CDR3 is built from 16 residues. In germline, CDR1 is SEHNR, CDR2 FQNEAQ (reference sequence). V lost 8 bases and J lost 4, with 22 bases in between. The chain's CDR3 is CASASPGGLMADTQYF. The CDR3 DNA sequence: TGTGCCAGCGCCTCGCCGGGGGGCCTTATGGCAGATACGCAGTATTTT.

A few counts support this clone. The CDR3 is CASSRYDRGTDTQYF. The CDR3 coding sequence is TGTGCCAGCAGTCGCTACGACAGGGGGACAGATACGCAGTATTTT. The V gene is TRBV27, the J gene TRBJ2-3; TRBD1 matches 9 bases. From germline, CDR1 is MNHEY and CDR2 SMNVEV (reference sequence). This CDR3 region has 15 residues. V lost 5 bases, J lost 3 bases, and 6 bases stayed unmatched.

The V gene is TRBV4-1, the J gene TRBJ2-7, with 10 bases aligning to TRBD1. The V segment lost 1 base and the J segment 1 base; nucleotides outside the gene matches: 4. The CDR3 spans 16 residues. Germline V gene lookup returns CDR1 MGHRA and CDR2 YSYEKL. The CDR3 DNA follows: TGCGCCAGCAGCCAAGGAGACAGGGGGCAATCCTACGAGCAGTACTTC. Encoded protein: CASSQGDRGQSYEQYF.

CDR3 coding DNA: TGCGCCAGCAGGGACAGGGGCACAGATACGCAGTATTTT. Translated: CASRDRGTDTQYF. The rearrangement uses TRBV10-2 and TRBJ2-3; 8 bases align to TRBD1. The CDR3 is 13 residues long. The V segment lost 6 bases and the J segment 1 base; nucleotides outside the gene matches: 0. In germline, CDR1 is WSHSY, CDR2 SAAADI.

The chain uses TRBV5-1 and TRBJ2-2; 8 bases fit TRBD1. V trimming: 4 bases; J trimming: 3 bases; junction bases outside the gene matches: 17. The CDR3 spans 19 residues. Per germline, CDR1 SGHRS and CDR2 YFSETQ. CDR3 amino acids: CASSKNSQGVGTDTGELFF. In DNA form, the CDR3 reads TGCGCCAGCAGCAAGAATTCACAGGGGGTGGGGACCGACACCGGGGAGCTGTTTTTT.

The chain joins TRBV11-2 to TRBJ1-2, with D maybe TRBD1 (5 bases). The CDR3 loop spans 16 amino acids. The V end lost 5 bases, the J end lost 0 bases, and 16 bases lay between the germline ends. Germline V lookup: CDR1 SGHAT, CDR2 FQNNGV. CDR3 bases: TGTGCCAGCAGCGCGGGGCTACGGGCTTCTAACTATGGCTACACCTTC. As protein: CASSAGLRASNYGYTF.

A word on this clone: At one end, the junction sequence differs from germline, possibly due to a read error. The rearrangement joins TRBV4-1 to TRBJ2-1; D not certain. The CDR3 extends over 13 amino acids. Per germline, CDR1 MGHRA and CDR2 YSYEKL. The CDR3 sequence is CATSRNGYNEQFF. CDR3 nucleotide sequence: TGCGCCACCAGCCGGAACGGCTACAATGAGCAGTTCTTC.

This clone was seen just once. The V gene is TRBV27, the J gene TRBJ2-7; 7 bases are shared with TRBD1. This CDR3 is built from 14 residues. V shed 6 bases, J shed 4 bases, and the junction held 9 bases outside the gene matches. CDR1 and CDR2 from the germline V gene are MNHEY and SMNVEV (reference sequence). This CDR3 is CASSLLGGAYEQYF. DNA for the CDR3: TGTGCCAGCAGCCTCTTAGGGGGCGCATACGAGCAGTACTTC.

CDR3 in amino acids: CSVAPGGKPDTQYF. As DNA, the CDR3 is TGCAGCGTTGCCCCGGGGGGGAAGCCAGATACGCAGTATTTT. The chain uses TRBV29-1 and TRBJ2-3; TRBD2 aligns across 8 bases. V trimming: 4 bases; J trimming: 4 bases; junction bases outside the gene matches: 7. This CDR3 region has 14 residues. Germline CDR1 SQVTM, CDR2 ANQGSEA.

This sequence joins TRBV29-1 and TRBJ1-3; tentatively, D is TRBD1 (5 bases). V lost 2 bases and J lost 2, with 10 bases in between. The CDR3 sequence is 14 residues long. CDR1 and CDR2 from the germline V gene are SQVTM and ANQGSEA. The CDR3 DNA sequence: TGCAGCGTTGAAAGTGGGGGGGCTGGAAACACCATATATTTT. This encodes CSVESGGAGNTIYF.

The rearrangement uses TRBV30 and TRBJ1-1; the D is unclear. The CDR3 loop spans 11 amino acids. V shed 7 bases and J shed 1 base, with 7 bases lying between them. Germline loops: CDR1 GTSNPN, CDR2 SVGIG (reference sequence). In nucleotides, the CDR3 is TGTGCCTCGGAGGGGAACACTGAAGCTTTCTTT. This sequence encodes CASEGNTEAFF.

The chain carries TRBV28 and TRBJ2-3; no clear D gene. V lost 3 bases and J 0 bases, leaving 10 bases between the germline ends. CDR3 length: 15 amino acids. Germline CDR1 MDHEN, CDR2 SYDVKM. The CDR3 protein is CASSFNWASTDTQYF. In nucleotides, the CDR3 is TGTGCCAGCAGTTTCAATTGGGCTAGCACAGATACGCAGTATTTT.

The chain carries TRBV5-6 and TRBJ2-3; 11 bases align to TRBD1. Germline lookup yields CDR1 SGHDT and CDR2 YYEEEE. The CDR3 loop spans 15 amino acids. The V and J ends lost 4 bases and 3 bases, in that order; junction bases with no gene match: 4. The CDR3 sequence is CASSAGTGGTDTQYF. The CDR3 DNA follows: TGTGCCAGCAGCGCCGGGACAGGGGGGACAGATACGCAGTATTTT.

By its share, this clone is medium-sized. This rearrangement joins TRBV19 to TRBJ1-5, with D possibly matching TRBD1 (5 bases). Germline V CDR1 and CDR2: LNHDA, SQIVND (reference sequence). This CDR3 is built from 14 residues. Deletions cut 8 bases from V and 0 bases from J, with 11 bases between. CDR3 DNA sequence: TGTGCCAGTGCAGGGTCTTATAGCAATCAGCCCCAGCATTTT. It specifies CASAGSYSNQPQHF. Full variable domain (remainder filled in from reference TRBV19 and TRBJ1-5): DGGITQSPKYLFRKEGQNVTLSCEQNLNHDAMYWYRQDPGQGLRLIYYSQIVNDFQKGDIAEGYSVSREKKESFPLTVTSAQKNPTAFYLCASAGSYSNQPQHFGDGTRLSIL.

The chain links TRBV6-5 to TRBJ2-5, with a weak D call TRBD2 (7 bases). The CDR3 extends over 15 amino acids. V lost 2 bases and J lost 0, with 10 bases in between. CDR1 MNHEY and CDR2 SVGAGI come from the germline V gene. CDR3 sequence (DNA): TGTGCCAGCAGTTACGCGGGGGCGGACCAAGAGACCCAGTACTTC. It specifies CASSYAGADQETQYF.

This chain connects TRBV4-2 to TRBJ1-3; D is uncertain. Germline CDR1 and CDR2: LGHNA and YNFKEQ. This CDR3 contains 16 residues. Trimming shortened V by 3 bases and J by 0 bases, and 12 bases separated the two germline ends. The CDR3 region is CASSQRVLNSGNTIYF. The CDR3 coding sequence is TGTGCCAGCAGCCAGAGGGTACTAAACTCTGGAAACACCATATATTTT.

The rearrangement joins TRBV4-1 to TRBJ1-3; D is ambiguous. V lost 4 bases to trimming and J lost 1 base, with 11 bases between them. The CDR3 extends over 15 amino acids. Germline lookup yields CDR1 MGHRA and CDR2 YSYEKL. Written as DNA, the CDR3 is TGCGCCAGCAGCCCGGCTTTCGGGTCTGGAAACACCATATATTTT. It encodes CASSPAFGSGNTIYF.

V is TRBV6-5 and J is TRBJ2-3; D unclear. Germline V CDR1 and CDR2: MNHEY, SVGAGI. This CDR3 spans 13 amino acids. V lost 0 bases to trimming and J lost 3 bases, with 4 bases between them. CDR3 in DNA: TGTGCCAGCAGTTACTCGGGTACAGATACGCAGTATTTT. Amino acids: CASSYSGTDTQYF.

The chain has TRBV28 and TRBJ2-7, with 7 bases matching TRBD2. Per the germline V gene, CDR1 is MDHEN and CDR2 is SYDVKM. The CDR3 covers 14 residues. J was trimmed by 1 base and V by 3 bases; bases with no gene match: 3. The CDR3 loop reads CASSFGGESYEQYF. The CDR3 region has the DNA TGTGCCAGCAGTTTTGGGGGGGAATCCTACGAGCAGTACTTC.

CDR3 residues: CASGRETQYF. DNA of the CDR3: TGTGCCAGCGGTAGGGAGACCCAGTACTTC. The gene calls are TRBV7-2 and TRBJ2-5; D is uncertain. The CDR3 is made up of 10 amino acids. V lost 8 bases to trimming and J lost 5 bases, with 6 bases between them. CDR1 is SGHTA and CDR2 is FQGNSA in the germline V gene.

The CDR3 nucleotides are TGCGCCAGCAGCTTGGTGGGCCAGAGCACAGATACGCAGTATTTT. Translating it yields CASSLVGQSTDTQYF. This rearrangement joins TRBV5-1 to TRBJ2-3; D gene uncertain. This CDR3 contains 15 residues. V lost 0 bases and J lost 0, with 8 bases in between. Germline loops: CDR1 SGHRS, CDR2 YFSETQ.

CDR3 region: CASSFTGEAYSYEQYF. In DNA, the CDR3 is TGTGCCAGCAGTTTTACAGGGGAGGCCTACTCCTACGAGCAGTACTTC. The chain carries TRBV6-5 and TRBJ2-7, with D possibly TRBD1 on 7 matching bases. The V end lost 4 bases, the J end lost 0 bases, and 16 bases lay between the germline ends. Germline V gives CDR1 MNHEY, CDR2 SVGAGI. The CDR3 runs to 16 residues.

The chain joins TRBV4-3 to TRBJ1-4; TRBD1 agrees at 7 bases. The CDR3 runs to 14 residues. V dropped 5 bases and J dropped 1; count of bases not matched to a gene: 1. The germline V gene encodes CDR1 LGHNA and CDR2 YSLEER. In DNA, the CDR3 is TGCGCCAGCAGCAGACAGGGAACTAATGAAAAACTGTTTTTT. Translating gives CASSRQGTNEKLFF.

V is TRBV28 and J is TRBJ1-5, with 7 bases aligning to TRBD1. Losses at the gene ends were 5 bases for V and 7 bases for J; bases not matched to a gene: 8. CDR3 length: 14 amino acids. Germline CDR1 and CDR2: MDHEN and SYDVKM. The CDR3 sequence: CASSPRQGPQPQHF. CDR3 bases: TGTGCCAGCAGTCCGCGACAGGGTCCCCAGCCCCAGCATTTT.

The chain links TRBV5-1 to TRBJ1-1, with 9 bases aligning to TRBD1. V lost 4 bases to trimming and J lost 7 bases; unmatched junction nucleotides: 5. CDR1 SGHRS and CDR2 YFSETQ come from the germline V gene. CDR3 size: 13 residues. CDR3: CASSPGQGFEAFF. In nucleotides, the CDR3 is TGCGCCAGCAGCCCGGGACAGGGATTTGAAGCTTTCTTT.